Given below is one TCR beta chain in context. Its antigen remains unidentified. 5' RACE that incorporated UMI labels was used to prepare the TRB cDNA libraries. TCRdb reanalyzed the 5' RACE reads and collapses them to one entry per CDR3 protein, without DNA. Listed are about 38,000 distinct CDR3 sequences; about 15% falls within the top ten. This record belongs to a study of CXCR3-negative and CXCR3-positive naive CD8 T cells. Across the whole study: A total of 130 million to 150 million TRB reads was generated, with about 1.5 +/- 0.3 million per library.

Study findings and constraints: Expression of CXCR3 was partially reduced after cryopreservation, and fresh PBMCs were used in most assays. Naive subsets were similarly diverse, while memory CD8+ repertoires were much less diverse.

The receptor's source is a human donor in good health. Some clones in this sample may be carry-over from other donors' samples. Specimen: memory CD8+ T cells from blood.

CDR3 sequence reads: CASAMDGTNSPLHF. This rearrangement joins TRBV6-4 to TRBJ1-6. The germline CDR1 and CDR2 sequences are MRHNA and SNTAGT. CDR3 size: 14 residues.